The present entry profiles one T cell receptor (beta chain) with its context. The data stem from a study of technical replicates of blood from a handful of donors. Germline CDR1 reads SQVTM; CDR2 reads ANQGSEA. The germline V and J ends were trimmed by 2 bases and 9 bases, with 13 bases remaining between them. The CDR3 spans 12 residues. Sequencing used immunoSEQ multiplex PCR; TCRdb keeps in-frame clones, though not all of them. The table includes roughly 82,000 clones, 90% to 95% detected once. J is TRBJ1-2 and V is TRBV29-1, with no clear D. The specimen was T cells isolated from PBMCs. The receptor's source is a human donor in good health. DNA for the CDR3: TGCAGCGTTGAAAGGCAGGCCGTGAGCTACACCTTC. It specifies CSVERQAVSYTF.